This T cell receptor beta chain came from a study of cytomegalovirus exposure and HLA in healthy donors. PCR used 60 Vbeta primers and 13 Jbeta primers. TCRdb's copy holds only in-frame clones and misses some; the assay was immunoSEQ multiplex PCR. The table records over 110,000 clones, about 80% of them present only once. This clone occurred once. CDR1 SQVTM and CDR2 ANQGSEA come from the germline V gene. The CDR3 loop spans 14 amino acids. V was trimmed by 0 bases and J by 4 bases, leaving 11 bases between them. This sequence was found in a woman in her 40s in good health and CMV-seropositive. The chain carries TRBV29-1 and TRBJ2-3, with D perhaps TRBD2 (6 bases). Sequencing was done on a sample of PBMCs. This CDR3 is CSVEDNAGPDTQYF. CDR3 bases: TGCAGCGTTGAAGATAACGCGGGGCCAGATACGCAGTATTTT.